The rows below give T cell receptor beta chains drawn from one sample of a study of PD-L1 blockade in urothelial cancer. Clones were sequenced by immunoSEQ multiplex PCR, and TCRdb holds only the in-frame ones, with some missing. The profile shows roughly 95,000 clones, 80% to 90% of them singletons. Sequenced material: PBMCs, taken around atezolizumab (anti-PD-L1) treatment. Receptor source: a man aged 60-69 years with urothelial cancer. Each CDR3 is given without its conserved first and last residue.

>TRBV2
ASSESAGFSYNSPLH
>TRBV2
ASSGLSGRTTDTQY
>TRBV15
ATSRDRGLGNTIY
>TRBV5-1
ASRITGGQETQY
>TRBV6-1
ASSLIGQGTDIQY
>TRBV28
ASSPPLAGDREQY
>TRBV2
ASSTQTVGTEAF
>TRBV4-2
ASSQGTGTNTHEQY
>TRBV5-1
ASSQDRVGYTEAF
>TRBV7-9
ASSQDRGQY
>TRBV5-1
ASSPEQAKGGYT
>TRBV11-2
ASSPGALAGGPNEQF
>TRBV10-3
AAKGDNYGYT
>TRBV14
ASSQRNGYT
>TRBV4-3
ASSQDMGLFNSPLH
>TRBV28
ASSSGWADTQY
>TRBV12-5
ASGFSGTSGSYNEQF
>TRBV4-2
ASSQIEIGGRYNEQF
>TRBV14
ASSLSSRGGAQF
>TRBV6-6
ASSRPGQSYEQY
>TRBV6-5
ASSTGGVYGYT
>TRBV15
ATSVRGGTEAF
>TRBV13
ASSFDREHEQY
>TRBV6-1
ASSERGGPLRTDTQY